This is a list of T cell receptor beta chains from one sample in a study of post-analysis software for immune sequencing data. Each CDR3 protein is one row after TCRdb ran MiXCR on the PCR reads. The sample has roughly 410,000 distinct CDR3 sequences, roughly 35% seen once. The sample consisted of blood. All receptors derive from a girl between 10 and 17 years old with multiple sclerosis. CDR3s include the opening cysteine and the closing phenylalanine or tryptophan. D genes are given only for firm matches. Clone size is given for some rows only: seen once, a few or many times, or a class if the clone is expanded.

TRBD2	-	TRBJ2-7	TRBV11-2	CASSLAPGKGGYEQYF	TGTGCCAGCAGCTTAGCCCCCGGGAAGGGAGGGTACGAGCAGTACTTC
-	few	TRBJ1-2	TRBV4-1	CASSQVAGKEGYGYTF	TGCGCCAGCAGCCAAGTTGCCGGGAAGGAAGGCTATGGCTACACCTTC
TRBD2	-	TRBJ2-1	TRBV30	CAWSLAGGLLDEQFF	TGTGCCTGGAGTTTAGCGGGGGGCCTTTTGGATGAGCAGTTCTTC
TRBD1	-	TRBJ2-7	TRBV12-5	CASGGIQGYGEQYF	TGTGCTAGTGGTGGAATACAGGGGTATGGGGAGCAGTACTTC
TRBD1	-	TRBJ1-5	TRBV4-1	CASSLDRGINQPQHF	TGCGCCAGCAGCCTAGACAGGGGGATCAATCAGCCCCAGCATTTT
-	few	TRBJ2-2	TRBV6-5	CASSYWVTNTGELFF	TGTGCCAGCAGTTACTGGGTGACGAACACCGGGGAGCTGTTTTTT
-	few	TRBJ1-5	TRBV9	CASSVGGSDSNQPQHF	TGTGCCAGCAGCGTAGGAGGTTCGGATAGCAATCAGCCCCAGCATTTT
-	few	TRBJ1-1	TRBV5-5	CASSPTGRRGMNTEAFF	TGTGCCAGCAGCCCAACGGGACGGAGGGGAATGAACACTGAAGCTTTCTTT
-	-	TRBJ2-3	TRBV5-1	CASSWNFYTDTQYF	TGCGCCAGCAGCTGGAACTTCTACACAGATACGCAGTATTTT
TRBD1	few	TRBJ1-2	TRBV28	CASSTPGQGTTNYGYTF	TGTGCCAGCAGTACCCCCGGACAGGGGACTACTAACTATGGCTACACCTTC
TRBD2	-	TRBJ2-7	TRBV2	CASTSLAVSYEQYF	TGTGCCAGCACCTCACTAGCGGTGAGCTACGAGCAGTACTTC
-	-	TRBJ2-3	TRBV6-6	CASIPGRASDTQYF	TGTGCCAGCATCCCCGGCAGGGCGTCAGATACGCAGTATTTT
-	-	TRBJ2-4	TRBV20-1	CSARDPRQGGAKNIQYF	TGCAGTGCTAGAGATCCCCGACAGGGAGGTGCCAAAAACATTCAGTACTTC
-	-	TRBJ2-1	TRBV5-4	CASSLGGFNEQFF	TGTGCCAGCAGCCTTGGGGGATTCAATGAGCAGTTCTTC
TRBD1	few	TRBJ1-6	TRBV20-1	CSAIGTVNSPLHF	TGCAGTGCTATAGGGACAGTTAATTCACCCCTCCACTTT
TRBD2	-	TRBJ2-1	TRBV5-1	CASSLKSGGSCNEQFF	TGCGCCAGCAGCTTGAAGAGCGGGGGGTCCTGCAATGAGCAGTTCTTC
TRBD2	few	TRBJ2-1	TRBV7-9	CASSLGHGTGLAVYNEQFF	TGTGCCAGCAGCTTAGGACACGGAACCGGACTAGCGGTATACAATGAGCAGTTCTTC
-	-	TRBJ2-1	TRBV7-9	CARSGVSSYNEQFF	TGTGCCAGATCCGGGGTGAGCTCCTACAATGAGCAGTTCTTC
-	few	TRBJ2-1	TRBV20-1	CSAQEPTVNEQFF	TGCAGTGCTCAAGAACCGACAGTAAATGAGCAGTTCTTC
-	-	TRBJ1-2	TRBV18	CASSRSESNYGYTF	TGTGCCAGCTCACGGTCGGAGTCGAACTATGGCTACACCTTC
-	-	TRBJ1-2	TRBV12-3/TRBV12-4	CASSLGQGQGGYTF	TGTGCCAGCAGCCTCGGGCAGGGTCAGGGTGGCTACACCTTC
-	-	TRBJ2-3	TRBV3-1	CASSQGAGGPTDTQYF	TGTGCCAGCAGCCAAGGGGCAGGCGGACCCACAGATACGCAGTATTTT
-	-	TRBJ2-3	TRBV20-1	CSAPLAVGTDTQYF	TGCAGTGCTCCTTTAGCGGTGGGCACAGATACGCAGTATTTT
TRBD1	few	TRBJ1-1	TRBV4-3	CASSQEGGENTEAFF	TGCGCCAGCAGCCAAGAAGGGGGCGAGAACACTGAAGCTTTCTTT
-	-	TRBJ2-1	TRBV7-8	CASSWWEPNEQFF	TGTGCCAGCAGCTGGTGGGAGCCCAATGAGCAGTTCTTC
TRBD2	-	TRBJ2-2	TRBV6-5	CASSPTSGGAGGERFF	TGTGCCAGCAGTCCGACTAGCGGGGGGGCTGGCGGGGAGCGGTTTTTT
-	few	TRBJ1-5	TRBV12-3/TRBV12-4	CASSLGQVNQPQHF	TGTGCCAGCAGTTTAGGGCAGGTCAATCAGCCCCAGCATTTT
-	-	TRBJ1-4	TRBV27	CASSRGNKLEKLFF	TGTGCCAGCAGTCGGGGGAACAAGTTAGAAAAACTGTTTTTT
TRBD1	-	TRBJ2-7	TRBV7-8	CASSPTGRRSYEQYF	TGTGCCAGCAGCCCGACAGGGAGAAGATCCTACGAGCAGTACTTC
TRBD2	few	TRBJ2-1	TRBV7-9	CASSLLRGGPNEQFF	TGTGCCAGCAGCTTACTACGGGGGGGCCCCAATGAGCAGTTCTTC
-	-	TRBJ1-1	TRBV7-8	CASSLVVGMNTEAFF	TGTGCCAGCAGCTTAGTCGTGGGAATGAACACTGAAGCTTTCTTT
TRBD1	-	TRBJ2-7	TRBV20-1	CSAPGQVDEQYF	TGCAGTGCCCCAGGACAGGTGGACGAGCAGTACTTC
-	-	TRBJ2-1	TRBV3-1	CASNPRGANVPSEQFF	TGTGCCAGCAACCCCCGGGGGGCGAATGTTCCGAGTGAGCAGTTCTTC
-	few	TRBJ2-1	TRBV7-9	CASSFIGQGKGEQFF	TGTGCCAGCAGCTTTATAGGGCAGGGAAAAGGTGAGCAGTTCTTC
-	-	TRBJ1-5	TRBV20-1	CSARGGDLNQPQHF	TGCAGTGCTAGGGGAGGGGACCTCAATCAGCCCCAGCATTTT
-	few	TRBJ2-5	TRBV6-2/TRBV6-3	CASSYSMGSPGPQETQYF	TGTGCCAGCAGTTACTCGATGGGCAGTCCAGGACCCCAAGAGACCCAGTACTTC
TRBD2	few	TRBJ2-1	TRBV6-5	CASSYQAGNSYNEQFF	TGTGCCAGCAGTTACCAAGCGGGGAACTCCTACAATGAGCAGTTCTTC
TRBD2	few	TRBJ2-5	TRBV4-1	CASSQRTSGGQETQYF	TGCGCCAGCAGCCAAAGGACTAGCGGGGGGCAAGAGACCCAGTACTTC
-	-	TRBJ2-5	TRBV3-1	CASSQDTGELGKTQYF	TGTGCCAGCAGCCAAGACACCGGGGAGTTGGGAAAGACCCAGTACTTC
TRBD2	-	TRBJ2-3	TRBV5-1	CASRPTPTSGGSDTQYF	TGCGCCAGCAGACCCACCCCTACTAGCGGGGGATCAGATACGCAGTATTTT
TRBD1	few	TRBJ2-7	TRBV10-3	CAIRAGTAYEQYF	TGTGCCATCAGAGCCGGGACAGCCTACGAGCAGTACTTC
-	-	TRBJ2-7	TRBV18	CASSPIRVGEQYF	TGTGCCAGCTCACCAATCAGGGTTGGAGAGCAGTACTTC
-	once	TRBJ2-6	TRBV27	CASSLSGGYRANVLTF	TGTGCCAGCAGTTTATCGGGGGGCTATAGGGCCAACGTCCTGACTTTC
TRBD2	many	TRBJ2-5	TRBV12-3/TRBV12-4	CAISGGGETQYF	TGTGCCATTTCGGGAGGGGGAGAGACCCAGTACTTC
-	-	TRBJ1-1	TRBV5-1	CASSPLLGLNTEAFF	TGCGCCAGCAGCCCCTTGTTGGGTTTGAACACTGAAGCTTTCTTT
-	few	TRBJ2-3	TRBV5-6	CASSLGDRGYPDTQYF	TGTGCCAGTAGCTTGGGCGACAGAGGATATCCAGATACGCAGTATTTT
-	-	TRBJ2-1	TRBV9	CASSSPTNVSSYNEQFF	TGTGCCAGCAGTTCCCCTACTAACGTTAGCTCCTACAATGAGCAGTTCTTC
-	-	TRBJ2-7	TRBV14	CASSSRVFGEQYF	TGTGCCAGCAGCTCCAGGGTTTTTGGCGAGCAGTACTTC
-	-	TRBJ1-4	TRBV7-9	CASSASGELFF	TGTGCCAGCAGCGCGTCGGGGGAACTGTTTTTT
-	few	TRBJ2-4	TRBV6-2/TRBV6-3	CASSYSGGGQNIQYF	TGTGCCAGCAGTTACTCTGGGGGTGGCCAAAACATTCAGTACTTC
-	-	TRBJ2-3	TRBV7-9	CASSPRSRTDTQYF	TGTGCCAGCAGCCCCAGGAGCCGCACAGATACGCAGTATTTT
-	-	TRBJ2-2	TRBV29-1	CSVEDGYRRGSTGELFF	TGCAGCGTTGAAGATGGGTACCGGAGGGGGTCCACCGGGGAGCTGTTTTTT
TRBD1	-	TRBJ2-3	TRBV13	CASSLVGRGIADTQYF	TGTGCCAGCAGCTTAGTCGGCAGGGGGATCGCAGATACGCAGTATTTT
TRBD1	few	TRBJ2-3	TRBV5-5	CASSQTGTTDTQYF	TGTGCCAGCAGCCAGACAGGGACGACAGATACGCAGTATTTT
TRBD2	-	TRBJ2-7	TRBV4-1	CASSISGGHEQYF	TGCGCCAGCAGCATCAGCGGGGGCCACGAGCAGTACTTC
TRBD1	few	TRBJ2-1	TRBV29-1	CSVRQGDYNEQFF	TGCAGCGTCAGACAGGGTGACTACAATGAGCAGTTCTTC